These 30 T cell receptor beta chains share one sample of origin, sequenced in a study of read filtering for tumor transcriptome and immune sequencing. The library was built from about 370 ng RNA with molecular barcoded adaptors for alpha/delta and beta/gamma chains. One entry per CDR3 protein results from TCRdb running MiXCR on the reads. The sample consists of approximately 60,000 distinct CDR3 sequences, roughly 19% of them appearing once. Source material: a population of CD138-negative cells sorted from bone marrow. All receptors come from a donor older than 35 with multiple myeloma.

This clonotype has at least ten counts. The chain uses TRBV29-1 and TRBJ2-1, with 11 nucleotides matching TRBD2. This CDR3 region has 15 residues. From germline, CDR1 is SQVTM and CDR2 ANQGSEA. Trimming at V came to 4 bases and at J to 4 bases, leaving 6 bases not matched to a gene. CDR3 DNA sequence: TGCAGCGTTGGATCCGGGACTAGCGGATACAATGAGCAGTTCTTC. It yields the protein CSVGSGTSGYNEQFF.

This clonotype was found many times. The rearrangement joins TRBV20-1 to TRBJ2-3; D ambiguous. The CDR3 runs to 11 residues. The V gene's germline CDR1 is DFQATT and CDR2 SNEGSKA (reference sequence). Trimming stripped 6 bases from V and 4 bases from J, with 8 bases between. In nucleotides, the CDR3 is TGCAGTGCAGCGATTTCAGATACGCAGTATTTT. Translating gives CSAAISDTQYF.

In regard to this clonotype: One junction end does not reproduce the germline sequence, and a read error may be involved. The chain uses TRBV7-9 and TRBJ1-2; 7 nucleotides agree with TRBD1. The CDR3 consists of 14 residues. Germline CDR1 reads SEHNR; CDR2 reads FQNEAQ (reference sequence). The CDR3 nucleotides are TGTGCCAGCAGCTTGCGCGACAGGGATAATGGCAACACCTTC. Protein product: CASSLRDRDNGNTF.

This chain connects TRBV5-1 to TRBJ2-3; TRBD2 matches at 7 bases. Trimming at V came to 0 bases and at J to 3 bases, leaving 7 bases not matched to a gene. The CDR3 length is 16 residues. The germline V gene has CDR1 SGHRS and CDR2 YFSETQ. CDR3 sequence: CASSLEREGGTDTQYF. The CDR3 DNA sequence: TGCGCCAGCAGCTTGGAGCGGGAAGGAGGGACAGATACGCAGTATTTT.

This clonotype came up a few times. This chain connects TRBV10-2 to TRBJ2-2, with D perhaps matching TRBD1 (6 bases). Trimming stripped 6 bases from V and 0 bases from J, with 11 bases between. The CDR3 consists of 15 residues. Germline V gives CDR1 WSHSY, CDR2 SAAADI. The CDR3 sequence: CASSRTDPNTGELFF. DNA for the CDR3: TGCGCCAGCAGCCGGACAGATCCGAACACCGGGGAGCTGTTTTTT.

This clonotype was seen repeatedly, ten times or more. V usage is TRBV2 and J usage is TRBJ1-5; maybe TRBD1 (5 bases). The length of the CDR3 is 14 residues. The germline V gene encodes CDR1 SNHLY and CDR2 FYNNEI. The V and J ends lost 4 bases and 2 bases respectively, with 9 bases between them. DNA of the CDR3: TGTGCCAGCAGTGCGGTAGGGGGCAATCAGCCCCAGCATTTT. Translating gives CASSAVGGNQPQHF.

The table lists this clonotype with many counts. The chain combines TRBV28 with TRBJ1-2; D gene ambiguous. CDR3 length: 12 residues. The V gene lost 2 bases and the J gene lost 0 bases, with 1 base spanning the gap. CDR1 and CDR2 (germline): MDHEN, SYDVKM. The CDR3 sequence: CASSLPNYGYTF. CDR3 coding DNA: TGTGCCAGCAGTTTACCTAACTATGGCTACACCTTC.

This clonotype was observed many times. The V and J genes are TRBV28 and TRBJ2-1; 7 nucleotides line up with TRBD2. The CDR3 contains 15 residues. In germline, CDR1 is MDHEN, CDR2 SYDVKM. Losses at the gene ends were 2 bases for V and 8 bases for J; bases not matched to a gene: 9. The CDR3 here is CASSLARGGSDEQFF. The CDR3 DNA reads as TGTGCCAGCAGTTTAGCTCGGGGCGGGAGCGATGAGCAGTTCTTC. The variable domain in full, completed from reference TRBV28 and TRBJ2-1, reads DVKVTQSSRYLVKRTGEKVFLECVQDMDHENMFWYRQDPGLGLRLIYFSYDVKMKEKGDIPEGYSVSREKKERFSLILESASTNQTSMYLCASSLARGGSDEQFFGPGTRLTVL.

The chain couples TRBV28 to TRBJ2-7, with D maybe TRBD2 (7 bases). The CDR3 covers 13 residues. Germline CDR1 and CDR2: MDHEN and SYDVKM. The V gene lost 5 bases and the J gene lost 7 bases, with 15 bases spanning the gap. The CDR3 sequence is CASSTGGPGEQYF. The CDR3 region has the DNA TGTGCCAGCAGTACCGGGGGGCCGGGGGAGCAGTACTTC. The full variable domain, its missing parts supplied by reference TRBV28 and TRBJ2-7, is DVKVTQSSRYLVKRTGEKVFLECVQDMDHENMFWYRQDPGLGLRLIYFSYDVKMKEKGDIPEGYSVSREKKERFSLILESASTNQTSMYLCASSTGGPGEQYFGPGTRLTVT.

This clonotype was recorded a few times. Given a much more abundant clone one base away, this may be a read error. The V call is TRBV4-1, the J call TRBJ1-1; perhaps TRBD1 as D (6 bases). Germline values: CDR1 MGHRA, CDR2 YSYEKL. The CDR3 has 15 amino acids. For the CDR3, the DNA is TGCGCCAGCAGCCAAGGTGAGGGGGATAGCACTGAAGTTTTCTTT. This codes for CASSQGEGDSTEVFF.

About this clonotype: Being one base from a much bigger clone, this may be a read error. V and J are TRBV30 and TRBJ1-1, with TRBD1 as a possible D gene (6 bases). CDR3 length: 13 residues. With 8 bases removed from V and 3 bases from J, the gap between germline ends came to 16 bases. Germline V lookup: CDR1 GTSNPN, CDR2 SVGIG (reference sequence). CDR3 coding DNA: TGTGCCCTACAGGGAGGTGGTCACACTGAAGCTTTCTTT. Amino acid sequence: CALQGGGHTEAFF.

The sample holds many counts of this clonotype. The chain couples TRBV5-1 to TRBJ1-1; D is undetermined. The germline CDR1 and CDR2 sequences are SGHRS and YFSETQ. Trimming took 2 bases from V and 0 from J, leaving 8 bases between them. CDR3 length: 14 amino acids. The CDR3 region has the DNA TGCGCCAGCAGCTTCGCCAGATTGAACACTGAAGCTTTCTTT. Its protein product is CASSFARLNTEAFF.

Regarding this clonotype: A much larger clone lies a single base off, so this may be a read error. The chain uses TRBV3-1 and TRBJ2-7; TRBD2 is a possible D gene (5 bases). This CDR3 comprises 15 residues. The germline CDR1 and CDR2 sequences are LGHDT and YNNKEL (reference sequence). Deletions cut 3 bases from V and 3 bases from J, with 15 bases between. For the CDR3, the DNA is TGTGCCAGCAGCCAGACATGGAGGCTGTACTACGAGCAGTACTTC. This gives the protein CASSQTWRLYYEQYF.

This chain uses TRBV4-2 with TRBJ1-1; 9 bases agree with TRBD1. The CDR3 contains 17 residues. V lost 4 bases, J lost 3 bases, and 12 bases stayed unmatched. The germline CDR1 and CDR2 sequences are LGHNA and YNFKEQ. The CDR3 spells CASSPTGGRGPDTEAFF. Written as DNA, the CDR3 is TGTGCCAGCAGCCCGACAGGGGGAAGAGGTCCGGACACTGAAGCTTTCTTT.

On this clonotype: One end of the junction is discordant with germline, which a read error may explain. The chain recombines TRBV7-8 with TRBJ2-1; 8 bases are a match to TRBD2. In germline, CDR1 is SGHVS, CDR2 FQNEAQ. The CDR3 runs to 14 residues. The CDR3 DNA follows: TGTGCCAGCAGCTTATTAGCGGGGACATATGATCAGTTCTTC. This sequence encodes CASSLLAGTYDQFF.

In its sample, this clonotype was seen many times. This chain uses TRBV20-1 with TRBJ2-2, with 9 bases identical to TRBD1. J was trimmed by 3 bases and V by 3 bases; bases with no gene match: 5. CDR3 length equals 15 residues. The germline V gene encodes CDR1 DFQATT and CDR2 SNEGSKA (reference sequence). CDR3 amino acids: CSASPGTGYTGELFF. The CDR3 nucleotides read TGCAGTGCTAGCCCCGGGACAGGGTACACCGGGGAGCTGTTTTTT.

Comments on this clonotype: A much larger clone sits a single nucleotide away, making a read error possible. This rearrangement joins TRBV4-1 to TRBJ2-1; TRBD1 agrees at 7 bases. CDR3 length: 16 residues. Per germline, CDR1 MGHRA and CDR2 YSYEKL. J gave up 8 bases and V 5 bases, and 15 bases lay outside the gene matches. The CDR3 nucleotides read TGCGCCAGCAGCGGAACCCCGGGACAGACCTTCGATGAGCAGTTCTTC. Protein product: CASSGTPGQTFDEQFF.

This clonotype occurred many times. The chain uses TRBV5-1 and TRBJ1-1; the D gene is possibly TRBD1 (5 bases). Germline V gives CDR1 SGHRS, CDR2 YFSETQ. The CDR3 contains 15 residues. Trimming shortened V by 0 bases and J by 0 bases, and 9 bases separated the two germline ends. The CDR3: CASSLGQGLNTEAFF. CDR3 in DNA: TGCGCCAGCAGCTTGGGGCAGGGTTTGAACACTGAAGCTTTCTTT.

This clonotype showed up many times. The CDR3 bases are TGTGCCAGCAGCTTAGCGACACTTTACAATGAGCAGTTCTTC. It encodes CASSLATLYNEQFF. The V call is TRBV7-9, the J call TRBJ2-1; D is undetermined. This CDR3 spans 14 amino acids. Germline lookup yields CDR1 SEHNR and CDR2 FQNEAQ (reference sequence). V lost 0 bases to trimming and J lost 4 bases, with 7 bases between them. The variable domain in full, completed from reference TRBV7-9 and TRBJ2-1, reads DTGVSQNPRHKITKRGQNVTFRCDPISEHNRLYWYRQTLGQGPEFLTYFQNEAQLEKSRLLSDRFSAERPKGSFSTLEIQRTEQGDSAMYLCASSLATLYNEQFFGPGTRLTVL.

This clonotype was observed at least ten times. The CDR3, as DNA: TGTGCCACCAGTGATTACAGGGAAACTGAAGCTTTCTTT. This codes for CATSDYRETEAFF. J is TRBJ1-1 and V is TRBV24-1; D perhaps matches TRBD1 (6 bases). V shed 2 bases and J shed 5 bases, with 8 bases lying between them. CDR1 and CDR2 (germline): KGHDR, SFDVKD. The CDR3 has 13 amino acids.

This clonotype appeared once. Being one base from a much bigger clone, this may be a read error. This chain uses TRBV7-2 with TRBJ1-1; D not certain. Germline loops: CDR1 SGHTA, CDR2 FQGNSA. The CDR3 has 13 residues. CDR3: CASSSASNAEAFF. CDR3 nucleotide sequence: TGTGCCAGCAGCTCTGCCTCGAACGCTGAAGCTTTCTTT.

This clonotype was seen many times. The chain employs TRBV6-1 and TRBJ2-2; D possibly corresponds to TRBD2 (5 bases). Germline V gives CDR1 MNHNS, CDR2 SASEGT. There are 17 residues in the CDR3. V dropped 7 bases and J dropped 0 bases, with 18 bases sitting between them. The CDR3 reads CASIPFERFANTGELFF. As DNA, the CDR3 is TGTGCCAGCATCCCCTTCGAGCGGTTTGCGAACACCGGGGAGCTGTTTTTT.

This clonotype was detected ten times or more. The V and J genes are TRBV7-2 and TRBJ1-5; TRBD1 matches at 9 bases. Per the germline V gene, CDR1 is SGHTA and CDR2 is FQGNSA. CDR3 size: 15 residues. V dropped 5 bases and J dropped 5; count of bases not matched to a gene: 7. CDR3 in amino acids: CASSVGTGPYQPQHF. In nucleotides, the CDR3 is TGTGCCAGCAGCGTCGGGACAGGGCCATATCAGCCCCAGCATTTT.

The rearrangement joins TRBV6-5 to TRBJ2-6; tentatively, D is TRBD2 (6 bases). CDR1 MNHEY and CDR2 SVGAGI come from the germline V gene. V was trimmed by 4 bases and J by 3 bases, leaving 22 bases between them. The CDR3 runs 19 residues. The CDR3 region is CASSSKFRGAKYGANVLTF. CDR3 DNA sequence: TGTGCCAGCAGTTCTAAATTTCGCGGGGCGAAGTATGGGGCCAACGTCCTGACTTTC.

This clonotype was recorded only once. A read error is possible here, since a much larger clone lies one base away. This chain uses TRBV7-6 with TRBJ2-1, with TRBD2 matching over 10 bases. This CDR3 has 13 amino acids. CDR1 is SGHVS, CDR2 FNYEAQ, per germline. Here the CDR3 DNA reads TGTTCCAGCAGCTTGTCAGCGGGAGGGCCAAAGTTCTTC. Its protein is CSSSLSAGGPKFF.

This clonotype has just one count. This may come from a read error, since a much larger clone is one base off. This sequence joins TRBV28 and TRBJ1-4; D not certain. CDR1 and CDR2 from the germline V gene are MDHEN and SYDVKM. This CDR3 has 15 amino acids. In DNA form, the CDR3 reads TGTGCCACCGACCCGAAGGGCACAACTAATGAAAAACTGGTTTTT. Encoded protein: CATDPKGTTNEKLVF.

This clonotype appeared many times. The V gene is TRBV18, the J gene TRBJ2-1; TRBD2 is a possible D gene (7 bases). The V gene's germline CDR1 is KGHSH and CDR2 LQKENI. Trimming cost V 4 bases and J 6 bases, with 19 bases left between them. CDR3 size: 16 residues. The DNA of the CDR3 is TGTGCCAGCTCACAACAGGGAAGCGGGATTGCCAATGAGCAGTTCTTC. The encoded protein is CASSQQGSGIANEQFF.

This clonotype occurred many times. This chain links TRBV5-1 with TRBJ2-1; D gene uncertain. V was trimmed by 0 bases and J by 8 bases, leaving 9 bases between them. This CDR3 is built from 13 residues. The V gene's germline CDR1 is SGHRS and CDR2 YFSETQ. As DNA, the CDR3 is TGCGCCAGCAGCTTGGAGCAGACCGATGAGCAGTTCTTC. Translated, it gives CASSLEQTDEQFF.

With regard to this clonotype: A read error is possible here, since a much larger clone lies one base away. The gene calls are TRBV28 and TRBJ2-5; a weak D match, TRBD1 (6 bases). The CDR3 contains 14 residues. The ends were cut back, 5 bases at V and 4 bases at J, with 14 bases in the middle. In germline, CDR1 is MDHEN, CDR2 SYDVKM. CDR3 loop: CASSPGHVRETQYF. The CDR3 DNA sequence: TGTGCCAGCAGTCCGGGACACGTAAGAGAGACCCAGTACTTC.

This clonotype was observed many times. The rearrangement joins TRBV12-3 or TRBV12-4 to TRBJ2-7; 12 bases agree with TRBD1. Losses at the gene ends were 5 bases for V and 5 bases for J; bases not matched to a gene: 4. This CDR3 contains 14 residues. The CDR3 sequence: CASSRRDRGHEQYF. CDR3 coding DNA: TGTGCCAGCAGTCGAAGGGACAGGGGGCACGAGCAGTACTTC.